This T cell receptor beta chain was recorded in a study of cytomegalovirus exposure and HLA in healthy donors. V lost 1 base and J lost 3, with 17 bases in between. CDR1 is SGHVS and CDR2 is FQNEAQ in the germline V gene. The CDR3 spans 17 residues. Repertoires were generated with immunoSEQ multiplex PCR, while TCRdb's copy carries only in-frame clones and drops some. The sample gives just under 65,000 clones, around 95% of which show up once; about 6.5% is in the top ten. General observations from the study: In vitro data verified a few CMV-associated chains as specific for CMV antigens. Rarity marked most TCR sequences, yet some public TCRs occurred in many donors. Cytomegalovirus association was listed for approximately 150 TCR beta chains.

In the case of this clone: Its antigen is unknown.

Sequenced material: PBMCs. This TCR derives from a woman in her late teens or twenties in good health and CMV-seropositive. The J gene is TRBJ2-3, the V gene TRBV7-8; D is possibly TRBD1 (5 bases). The CDR3 coding sequence is TGTGCCAGCAGCTTAGATGACAGAGGTACCAGAACAGATACGCAGTATTTT. Translation: CASSLDDRGTRTDTQYF.